The entry below describes one T cell receptor beta chain. Authors' analysis steps: Estimation of nucleated cell counts relied on the amplification of reference gene primers. Data came from immunoSEQ multiplex PCR; TCRdb stores just in-frame clones and leaves some out. V and J calls and clone size come straight from that table; D and trimming were deduced from the DNA. The sample records a few hundred thousand clones, approximately 89% being singletons. V lost 10 bases to trimming and J lost 0 bases, with 11 bases between them. This CDR3 is built from 13 residues. CDR1 LNHDA and CDR2 SQIVND come from the germline V gene (reference sequence). Residents of around 24 US areas, aged roughly 18 to 89 years, made up the participants. The sample comes from a study of blood T cell repertoires in COVID-19. Study information: Acute and convalescent COVID-19 samples came from the United States, Italy and Spain. PBMCs, B-cell-depleted T cells, or T cells were the source of the cDNA or gDNA that made up the material.

This TCR was recovered from a woman aged 40 to 55 who had recovered from COVID-19. Sequencing input: PBMCs or T cells enriched from blood (not recorded which). The chain is built from TRBV19 and TRBJ2-3; no definite D call. The DNA of the CDR3 is TGTGCCACCTTCGAGACTAGCACAGATACGCAGTATTTT. It specifies CATFETSTDTQYF.